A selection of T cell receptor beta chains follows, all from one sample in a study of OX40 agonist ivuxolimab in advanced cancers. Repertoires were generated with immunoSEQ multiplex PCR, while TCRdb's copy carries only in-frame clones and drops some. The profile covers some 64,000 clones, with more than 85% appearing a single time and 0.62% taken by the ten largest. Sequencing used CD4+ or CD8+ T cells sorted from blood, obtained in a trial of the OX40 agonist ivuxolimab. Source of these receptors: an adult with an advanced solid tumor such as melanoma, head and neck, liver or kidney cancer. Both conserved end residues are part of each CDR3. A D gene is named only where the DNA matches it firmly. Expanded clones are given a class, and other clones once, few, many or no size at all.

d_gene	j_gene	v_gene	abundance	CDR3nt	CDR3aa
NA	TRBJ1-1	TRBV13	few	TGTGCCAACAGCCGTACAGGTGGAAATGAAGCTTTCTTT	CANSRTGGNEAFF
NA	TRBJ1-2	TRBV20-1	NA	TGCAGTGCTGAGAACGGCCCGGGCTACACCTTC	CSAENGPGYTF
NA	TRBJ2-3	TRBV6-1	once	TGTGCCAGCAGTAGGACGGCTAGCACAGATACGCAGTATTTT	CASSRTASTDTQYF
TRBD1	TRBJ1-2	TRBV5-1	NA	TGCGCCAGCAGCTTGGAGATTCGGGACAGGGGGTATGGCTACACCTTC	CASSLEIRDRGYGYTF
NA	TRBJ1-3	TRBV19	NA	TGTGCCAGTAGTATGAAGGGACCGCGCTCTGGAAACACCATATATTTT	CASSMKGPRSGNTIYF
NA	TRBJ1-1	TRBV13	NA	TGTGCCAGCAGCCGCTCTAGTCTCACTGAAGCTTTCTTT	CASSRSSLTEAFF
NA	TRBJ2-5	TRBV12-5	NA	TGTGCTAGTGGCCGGCATGGCGAGACCCAGTACTTC	CASGRHGETQYF
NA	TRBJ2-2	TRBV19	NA	TGTGCCAGTAAAAGTAAGAGGAACACCGGGGAGCTGTTTTTT	CASKSKRNTGELFF
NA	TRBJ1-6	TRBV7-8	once	TGTGCCAGCAGCTTGGGGGGTCTTAATTCACCCCTCCACTTT	CASSLGGLNSPLHF
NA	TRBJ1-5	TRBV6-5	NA	TGTGCCAGCAGTGTTTCAGGGGCGGGCAATCAGCCCCAGCATTTT	CASSVSGAGNQPQHF
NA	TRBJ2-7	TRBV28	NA	TGTGCCAGCTGTCCCGGGGGCGGGACCTACGAGCAGTACTTC	CASCPGGGTYEQYF
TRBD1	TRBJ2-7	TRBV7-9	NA	TGTGCCAGCAGCATGGTACAGGGGACCTCCTACGAGCAGTACTTC	CASSMVQGTSYEQYF
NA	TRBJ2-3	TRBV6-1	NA	TGTGCCAGCAGTCGACAGGGCACAGATACGCAGTATTTT	CASSRQGTDTQYF
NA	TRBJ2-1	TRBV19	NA	TGTGCCAGTAGTATAAGATTAGGTGAAGCGGCCTACAATGAGCAGTTCTTC	CASSIRLGEAAYNEQFF
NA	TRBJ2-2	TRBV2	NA	TGTGCCAGCAAGGGACGCCTGAACACCGGGGAGCTGTTTTTT	CASKGRLNTGELFF
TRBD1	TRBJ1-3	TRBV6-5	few	TGTGCCAGCAGTTACTCGATAGCAGGGGGAGGAAACACCATATATTTT	CASSYSIAGGGNTIYF
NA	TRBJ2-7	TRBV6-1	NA	TGTGCCAGCCGACTTGGCGAGCAGTACTTC	CASRLGEQYF
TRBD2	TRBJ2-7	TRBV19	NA	TGTGCCAGTAGTATGTCCGGGACTAGCGGGACCATATTCTACGAGCAGTACTTC	CASSMSGTSGTIFYEQYF
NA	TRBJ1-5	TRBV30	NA	TGTGCCTGGAGTGTGGGCCAGGGGAGCAATCAGCCCCAGCATTTT	CAWSVGQGSNQPQHF
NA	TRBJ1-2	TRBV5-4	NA	TGTGCCAGCAGCCCTCTCGGTAACTATGGCTACACCTTC	CASSPLGNYGYTF
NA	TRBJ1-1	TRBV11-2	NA	TGTGCCAGCAGCTTAGATCGGGGGCCTTACACTGAAGCTTTCTTT	CASSLDRGPYTEAFF
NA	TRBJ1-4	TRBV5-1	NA	TGCGCCAGCAGCCGCACAGACGGGACTAATGAAAAACTGTTTTTT	CASSRTDGTNEKLFF
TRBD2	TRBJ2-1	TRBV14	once	TGTGCCAGCAGCCAAGTATCGGGACTAGCTGAGTTCTTC	CASSQVSGLAEFF
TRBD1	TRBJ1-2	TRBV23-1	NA	TGCGCCAGCAGTCAGCCCGGACAGGTCTATGGCTACACCTTC	CASSQPGQVYGYTF
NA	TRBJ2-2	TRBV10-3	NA	TGTGCCATCAGTGAGTCGACTCGGCAGGGGAGGGGTACCGGGGAGCTGTTTTTT	CAISESTRQGRGTGELFF
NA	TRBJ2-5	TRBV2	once	TGTGCCAGCAGTGGAACCGGGACACCCTTCCAAGAGACCCAGTACTTC	CASSGTGTPFQETQYF
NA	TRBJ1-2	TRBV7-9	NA	TGTGCCAGCAGCTTAGAAGGGCATGGCTACACCTTC	CASSLEGHGYTF
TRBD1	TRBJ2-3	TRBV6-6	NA	TGTGCCAGCAGTTACTCGGGACAGATGGGAGATACGCAGTATTTT	CASSYSGQMGDTQYF
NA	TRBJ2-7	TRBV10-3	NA	TGTGCCATCAGTGGCAGGGTGGATTACGAGCAGTACTTC	CAISGRVDYEQYF
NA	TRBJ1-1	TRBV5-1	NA	TGCGCCAGCAGCTTGCCTGGACCCACTGAAGCTTTCTTT	CASSLPGPTEAFF
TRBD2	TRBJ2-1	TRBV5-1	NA	TGCGCCAGCAGCCAGGGACTGAGGGGCTCTAGCGGGAGTATTTACAATGAGCAGTTCTTC	CASSQGLRGSSGSIYNEQFF
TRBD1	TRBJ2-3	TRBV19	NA	TGTGCCAGTAGTACACAGGGGGACGCGCAGTATTTT	CASSTQGDAQYF
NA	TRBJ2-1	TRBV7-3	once	TGTGCCAGCAGCTTAGGGCAGGGTAACTACAATGAGCAGTTCTTC	CASSLGQGNYNEQFF
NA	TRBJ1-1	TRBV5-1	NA	TGCGCCAGCAGCTTAAGGGCGGATGAAGCTTTCTTT	CASSLRADEAFF